Listed here are 8 T cell receptor beta chains from one sample, sequenced in a study of blood T cells in healthy people across ages. The second PCR ran about 6 to 11 cycles with a sample-barcoded 5' primer and J-beta primers. TCRdb reprocessed the 5' RACE reads with MiXCR, giving one entry per CDR3 protein. The sample holds about 1.8 million distinct CDR3 sequences; 49% are singletons and the top ten take more than 2%. The specimen sequenced was blood. The origin of the receptors is a woman between 40 and 55 years old in good health.

V and J are TRBV6-2 or TRBV6-3 and TRBJ1-5, with 7 bases that match TRBD1. Germline trimming cut 6 bases from V and 6 bases from J; bases unmatched to any gene: 5. This CDR3 has 13 amino acids. The germline CDR1 and CDR2 sequences are MNHEY and SVGEGT. As DNA, the CDR3 is TGTGCCAGCAGCCGGGCAGGGGGTCAGCCCCAGCATTTT. Its protein product is CASSRAGGQPQHF.

This clonotype has ten or more counts. V usage is TRBV7-6 and J usage is TRBJ2-7; TRBD2 matches at 9 bases. This CDR3 is 15 amino acids long. CDR1 SGHVS and CDR2 FNYEAQ come from the germline V gene. J gave up 6 bases and V 1 base, and 7 bases lay outside the gene matches. The CDR3 reads CASSLVGLAASEQYF. CDR3 bases: TGTGCCAGCAGCTTAGTGGGACTAGCCGCCTCCGAGCAGTACTTC.

This clonotype has just a few counts. A junction end diverges from the germline sequence, so it may reflect a read error. This chain uses TRBV20-1 with TRBJ2-7; D not certain. Germline V gene lookup returns CDR1 DFQATT and CDR2 SNEGSKA (reference sequence). The CDR3 consists of 14 residues. CDR3 in DNA: TGCAGTGCTAGAGAAAGTAAGGGTCCCTACGAGCAGTACTTT. Amino acids: CSARESKGPYEQYF.

The chain employs TRBV4-1 and TRBJ1-1, with D perhaps TRBD1 (5 bases). The ends were cut back, 2 bases at V and 1 base at J, with 11 bases in the middle. This CDR3 has 15 residues. Germline V gene sequence: CDR1 MGHRA, CDR2 YSYEKL. CDR3 bases: TGCGCCAGCAGCCAAAGTGGGCAGGGGAACACTGAAGCTTTCTTT. Encoded protein: CASSQSGQGNTEAFF.

The genes are TRBV28 and TRBJ2-1; D remains ambiguous. The DNA matches TRBJ2-7 better at its end, which makes the J call doubtful. The CDR3 is 12 amino acids. The germline CDR1 and CDR2 sequences are MDHEN and SYDVKM. CDR3: CASTELWGEQYF. The CDR3 bases are TGTGCCAGCACAGAACTCTGGGGTGAGCAGTACTTC.

The chain uses TRBV20-1 and TRBJ2-7; D unclear. The CDR3 length is 14 residues. Germline CDR1 reads DFQATT; CDR2 reads SNEGSKA (reference sequence). The ends were cut back, 0 bases at V and 3 bases at J, with 12 bases in the middle. The CDR3 is CSARDQRLVYEQYF. The CDR3 DNA sequence: TGCAGTGCTAGAGATCAGAGGTTAGTCTACGAGCAGTACTTC.

A word on this clonotype: Relative to the germline gene, one junction end is altered; a read error may explain this. The chain couples TRBV7-8 to TRBJ2-4, with D unresolved. The J call may be incorrect, as the DNA end agrees better with TRBJ2-7. This CDR3 has 14 residues. Germline CDR1 reads SGHVS; CDR2 reads FQNEAQ. CDR3 residues: CASSFGRVTYEQYF. The CDR3 DNA sequence: TGTGCAAGCAGCTTTGGTAGGGTAACCTACGAGCAGTACTTC.

The chain joins TRBV6-5 to TRBJ2-1; the D call may be TRBD1 or TRBD2 (6 bases each). This CDR3 spans 12 amino acids. The germline V and J ends were trimmed by 2 bases and 15 bases, with 14 bases remaining between them. Per the germline V gene, CDR1 is MNHEY and CDR2 is SVGAGI. The CDR3 nucleotides read TGTGCCAGCAGTTACCCGGGGGCCGCGCCGTTCTTC. Translating gives CASSYPGAAPFF.